This passage covers 20 T cell receptor beta chains from one sample sequenced in a study of radiotherapy plus CTLA-4 blockade in lung cancer. Only in-frame clones appear in the TCRdb table, and some are missing; sequencing was by immunoSEQ multiplex PCR. The table lists 75,000 to 100,000 clones, about 90% of them singletons. This specimen consisted of peripheral blood, obtained from a patient treated with radiotherapy plus ipilimumab. These receptors all come from a human donor with non-small cell lung cancer that progressed on radiotherapy plus ipilimumab.

The V gene is TRBV7-3, the J gene TRBJ2-5, with TRBD2 identical over 9 bases. V dropped 10 bases and J dropped 5; count of bases not matched to a gene: 14. Germline CDR1 reads SGHTA; CDR2 reads FQGTGA. The CDR3 totals 15 residues. DNA of the CDR3: TGTGCCATCCGGAGCGGGAGGCCCGCCAGGGAGACCCAGTACTTC. It specifies CAIRSGRPARETQYF.

This chain uses TRBV27 with TRBJ2-7; the D gene is possibly TRBD2 (6 bases). Germline values: CDR1 MNHEY, CDR2 SMNVEV (reference sequence). The V and J ends lost 1 base and 5 bases respectively, with 15 bases between them. The CDR3 totals 15 residues. CDR3 sequence (DNA): TGTGCCAGCAGTTTATTGGGGACTCTTCTCCACGAGCAGTACTTC. Protein: CASSLLGTLLHEQYF.

The rearrangement uses TRBV18 and TRBJ1-5; perhaps TRBD1 as D (5 bases). V was cut by 4 bases and J by 4 bases, with 11 bases left in between. Germline values: CDR1 KGHSH, CDR2 LQKENI. This CDR3 has 14 amino acids. CDR3 residues: CASSQAGQNQPQHF. The DNA for the CDR3 is TGTGCCAGCTCACAGGCAGGGCAGAATCAGCCCCAGCATTTT.

On this clone itself: One end of the junction varies from germline; a read error may be responsible. The V and J genes are TRBV5-6 and TRBJ1-4; possible D gene TRBD1, 6 bases. The CDR3 sequence is 15 residues long. Germline CDR1 and CDR2: SGHDT and YYEEEE. The CDR3 loop reads CASSWGTSTNEKLFF. The CDR3 DNA follows: TGTGCCAGCAGCTGGGGGACATCAACAAATGAAAAACTGTTTTTT.

J is TRBJ2-3 and V is TRBV15, with D perhaps matching TRBD1 (6 bases). Germline V gives CDR1 LNHNV, CDR2 YYDKDF (reference sequence). The CDR3 has 16 residues. V shed 1 base and J shed 0 bases, with 11 bases lying between them. CDR3 sequence: CATSRGVTGSTDTQYF. In DNA form, the CDR3 reads TGTGCCACCAGCAGAGGGGTTACAGGGAGCACAGATACGCAGTATTTT.

This chain uses TRBV5-1 with TRBJ2-7, with 13 bases lining up with TRBD2. The DNA matches TRBJ2-1 better at its end, which makes the J call doubtful. The CDR3 loop spans 17 amino acids. CDR1 and CDR2 from the germline V gene are SGHRS and YFSETQ. The CDR3 loop is CASSPWTSGSAYNEQFF. Written as DNA, the CDR3 is TGCGCCAGCAGCCCCTGGACTAGCGGGAGCGCCTACAATGAGCAGTTCTTC.

The rearrangement joins TRBV5-1 to TRBJ2-3, with D possibly being TRBD2 (5 bases). Per germline, CDR1 SGHRS and CDR2 YFSETQ. The V and J ends lost 3 bases and 6 bases respectively, with 5 bases between them. This CDR3 comprises 11 residues. CDR3 residues: CASSWRDTQYF. The CDR3, as DNA: TGCGCCAGCAGCTGGAGGGATACGCAGTATTTT.

This chain connects TRBV21-1 to TRBJ2-7; TRBD2, as called in the table, went unchecked against the DNA. TRBV21-1 is a documented pseudogene. The length of the CDR3 is 15 residues. In DNA form, the CDR3 reads TGTGCCAGCAGCAAAGTCCCGGGAGGTCAATACGAGCAGTACTTC. Translation: CASSKVPGGQYEQYF.

This rearrangement joins TRBV6-6 to TRBJ1-1; no clear D. The V end lost 7 bases, the J end lost 4 bases, and 16 bases lay between the germline ends. The CDR3 covers 14 residues. In germline, CDR1 is MNHNY, CDR2 SVGAGI (reference sequence). CDR3 sequence reads: CASTSPGLGTEAFF. CDR3 in DNA: TGTGCCAGCACCTCCCCCGGGTTAGGCACTGAAGCTTTCTTT.

This clone has more than one count but fewer than ten. The chain joins TRBV4-1 to TRBJ1-4; D uncertain. This CDR3 spans 15 amino acids. The germline V gene has CDR1 MGHRA and CDR2 YSYEKL. Trimming stripped 4 bases from V and 4 bases from J, with 13 bases between. The CDR3, as DNA: TGCGCCAGCAGCCCCCCTCCGGACGATAATGAAAAACTGTTTTTT. This translates into CASSPPPDDNEKLFF.

V and J are TRBV29-1 and TRBJ2-3, with TRBD2 matching over 9 bases. The CDR3 contains 15 residues. Losses at the gene ends were 8 bases for V and 2 bases for J; bases not matched to a gene: 11. The germline V gene encodes CDR1 SQVTM and CDR2 ANQGSEA. CDR3 residues: CSLNGAGGDTDTQYF. CDR3 bases: TGCAGCCTCAATGGGGCGGGAGGGGACACAGATACGCAGTATTTT.

The chain carries TRBV30 and TRBJ1-2; the D is unclear. This CDR3 region has 14 residues. V was shortened by 0 bases and J by 1 base, with 9 bases between the two germline ends. Germline V gene sequence: CDR1 GTSNPN, CDR2 SVGIG (reference sequence). In DNA, the CDR3 is TGTGCCTGGAGTGTACGGGTCTTTAACTATGGCTACACCTTC. Its translation: CAWSVRVFNYGYTF.

There are a few counts of this clone. This sequence joins TRBV18 and TRBJ1-4; weak D call: TRBD1 (5 bases). Germline V gives CDR1 KGHSH, CDR2 LQKENI. The CDR3 runs 14 residues. V was pared by 3 bases and J by 4 bases, with 9 bases between. The CDR3 DNA is TGTGCCAGCTCACCCCGGGACGGTAATGAAAAACTGTTTTTT. It codes for CASSPRDGNEKLFF.

CDR3 loop: CASSSSGTGGDTQYF. In nucleotides, the CDR3 is TGCGCCAGCAGCTCTTCCGGGACAGGGGGAGATACGCAGTATTTT. The V gene is TRBV5-1, the J gene TRBJ2-3; 11 positions match TRBD1. CDR3 length equals 15 residues. Germline V gene sequence: CDR1 SGHRS, CDR2 YFSETQ. V gave up 3 bases and J gave up 5 bases; unmatched junction bases: 5.

In its sample, this clone was seen once. The chain carries TRBV6-5 and TRBJ2-3, with a tentative D call TRBD1 (5 bases). Germline V gene sequence: CDR1 MNHEY, CDR2 SVGAGI. Trimming cost V 0 bases and J 0 bases, with 10 bases left between them. This CDR3 has 16 residues. CDR3 in amino acids: CASSYSGPLSTDTQYF. The CDR3 DNA reads as TGTGCCAGCAGTTACTCGGGGCCTCTTAGCACAGATACGCAGTATTTT.

V gene TRBV2 combines with J gene TRBJ1-2; 9 bases map to TRBD1. The germline gives CDR1 SNHLY, CDR2 FYNNEI. CDR3 length: 15 amino acids. V trimming: 5 bases; J trimming: 5 bases; junction bases outside the gene matches: 9. The CDR3 sequence: CASSQQGAPRYGYTF. The CDR3 coding sequence is TGTGCCAGCAGTCAACAGGGGGCGCCTCGGTATGGCTACACCTTC.

J is TRBJ2-7 and V is TRBV6-5; maybe TRBD1 (5 bases). CDR3 length: 14 residues. Germline assignment: CDR1 MNHEY and CDR2 SVGAGI. Trimming removed 6 bases at V and 2 bases at J, with 14 bases between. CDR3: CASRPFTGTYEQYF. CDR3 DNA: TGTGCCAGCAGGCCCTTTACAGGTACCTACGAGCAGTACTTC.

The chain has TRBV25-1 and TRBJ1-1, with TRBD1 matching 8 bases. The CDR3 spans 15 residues. In germline, CDR1 is MGHDK, CDR2 SYGVNS. V lost 5 bases, J lost 4 bases, and 9 bases stayed unmatched. The DNA of the CDR3 is TGTGCCAGCAGTCTAACAGGACAGGGCCCCACTGAAGCTTTCTTT. Its translation: CASSLTGQGPTEAFF.

The rearrangement uses TRBV9 and TRBJ2-3; D might be TRBD1 or TRBD2, each matching 5 bases. The CDR3 runs 17 residues. V shed 5 bases and J shed 2 bases, with 21 bases lying between them. Germline CDR1 is SGDLS and CDR2 is YYNGEE. DNA for the CDR3: TGTGCCAGCAGTTCTCAGGGACGGCTGAGTGTCACAGATACGCAGTATTTT. Its protein product is CASSSQGRLSVTDTQYF.

This chain connects TRBV2 to TRBJ2-1; 7 nucleotides align to TRBD1. The V segment lost 2 bases and the J segment 15 bases; nucleotides outside the gene matches: 7. Germline V gene lookup returns CDR1 SNHLY and CDR2 FYNNEI. CDR3 length: 12 amino acids. CDR3 coding DNA: TGTGCCAGCAGTGAATTTGGGGACAGATGGTTCTTC. It codes for CASSEFGDRWFF.